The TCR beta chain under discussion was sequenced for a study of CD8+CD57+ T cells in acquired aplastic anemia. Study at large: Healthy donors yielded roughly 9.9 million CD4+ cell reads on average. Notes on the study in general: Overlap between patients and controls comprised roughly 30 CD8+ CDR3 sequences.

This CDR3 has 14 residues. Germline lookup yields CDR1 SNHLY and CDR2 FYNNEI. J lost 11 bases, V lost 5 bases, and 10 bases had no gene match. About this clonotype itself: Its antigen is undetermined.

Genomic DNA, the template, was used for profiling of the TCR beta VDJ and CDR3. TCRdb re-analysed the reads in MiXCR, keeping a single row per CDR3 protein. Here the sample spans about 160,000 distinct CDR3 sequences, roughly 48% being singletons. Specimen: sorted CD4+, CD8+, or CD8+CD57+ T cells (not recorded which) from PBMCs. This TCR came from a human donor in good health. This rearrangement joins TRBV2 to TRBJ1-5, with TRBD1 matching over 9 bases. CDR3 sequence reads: CASSKQGAGETQHF. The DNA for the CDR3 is TGTGCCAGCAGTAAACAGGGGGCAGGGGAGACCCAGCATTTT.